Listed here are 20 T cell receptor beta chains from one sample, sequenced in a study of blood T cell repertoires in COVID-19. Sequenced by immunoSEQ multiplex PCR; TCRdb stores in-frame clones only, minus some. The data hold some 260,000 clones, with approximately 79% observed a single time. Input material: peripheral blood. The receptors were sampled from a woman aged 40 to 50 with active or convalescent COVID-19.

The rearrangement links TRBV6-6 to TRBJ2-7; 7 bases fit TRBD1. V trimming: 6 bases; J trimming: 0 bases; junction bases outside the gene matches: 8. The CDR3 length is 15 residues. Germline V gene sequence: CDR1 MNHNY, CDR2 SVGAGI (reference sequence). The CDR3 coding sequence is TGTGCCAGCAGCTCCCGGGACAGTCTCTCCTACGAGCAGTACTTC. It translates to CASSSRDSLSYEQYF.

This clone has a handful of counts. The CDR3 here is CASSTGTYSGNTIYF. DNA of the CDR3: TGTGCCAGCAGCACCGGGACATACTCTGGAAACACCATATATTTT. The chain employs TRBV7-2 and TRBJ1-3, with D possibly matching TRBD1 (6 bases). The V gene's germline CDR1 is SGHTA and CDR2 FQGNSA. This CDR3 contains 15 residues. V lost 5 bases and J lost 0, with 11 bases in between.

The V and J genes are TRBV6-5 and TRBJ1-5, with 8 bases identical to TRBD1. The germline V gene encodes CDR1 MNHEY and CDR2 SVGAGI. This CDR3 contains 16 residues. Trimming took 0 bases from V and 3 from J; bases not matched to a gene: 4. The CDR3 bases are TGTGCCAGCAGTTACTCGACGGACAGGGACAATCAGCCCCAGCATTTT. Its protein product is CASSYSTDRDNQPQHF.

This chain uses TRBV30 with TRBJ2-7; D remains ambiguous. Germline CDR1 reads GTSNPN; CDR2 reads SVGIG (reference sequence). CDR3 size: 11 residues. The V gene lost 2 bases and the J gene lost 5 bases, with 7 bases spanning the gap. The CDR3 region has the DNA TGTGCCTGGAGTACAAATAACGAGCAGTACGTC. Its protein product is CAWSTNNEQYV.

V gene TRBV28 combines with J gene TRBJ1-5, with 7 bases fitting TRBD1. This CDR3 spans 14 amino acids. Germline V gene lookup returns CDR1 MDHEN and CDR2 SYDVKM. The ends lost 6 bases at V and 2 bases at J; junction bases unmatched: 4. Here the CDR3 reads CASRRQGGNQPQHF. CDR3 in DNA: TGTGCCAGCAGACGACAGGGTGGCAATCAGCCCCAGCATTTT.

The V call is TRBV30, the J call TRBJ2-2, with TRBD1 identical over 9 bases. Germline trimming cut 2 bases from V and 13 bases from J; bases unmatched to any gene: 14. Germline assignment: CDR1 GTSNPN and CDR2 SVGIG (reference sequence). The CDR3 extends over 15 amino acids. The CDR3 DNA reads TGTGCCTGGAGTCCCCCCGACAGGGGGACTGTGGCGCTGTTTTTT. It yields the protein CAWSPPDRGTVALFF.

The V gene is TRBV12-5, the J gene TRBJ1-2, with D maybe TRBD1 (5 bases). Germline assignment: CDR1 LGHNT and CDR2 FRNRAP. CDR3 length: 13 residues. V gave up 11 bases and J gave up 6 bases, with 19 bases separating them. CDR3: CASRARGVHGYTF. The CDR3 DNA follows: TGTGCTTCCCGGGCACGGGGGGTCCATGGCTACACCTTC.

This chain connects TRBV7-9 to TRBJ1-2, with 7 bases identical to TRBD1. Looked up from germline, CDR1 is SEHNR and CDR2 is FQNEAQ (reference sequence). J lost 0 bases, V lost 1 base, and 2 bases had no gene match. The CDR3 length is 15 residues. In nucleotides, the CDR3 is TGTGCCAGCAGCTTAGTGGGACAGACTAACTATGGCTACACCTTC. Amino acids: CASSLVGQTNYGYTF.

DNA for the CDR3: TGTGCCAGTAGTGGGGACATGCTTGAAGCTTTCTTT. Residues: CASSGDMLEAFF. The chain couples TRBV27 to TRBJ1-1; weak D call: TRBD1 (6 bases). Deletions cut 9 bases from V and 7 bases from J, with 15 bases between. Per germline, CDR1 MNHEY and CDR2 SMNVEV (reference sequence). The CDR3 runs to 12 residues.

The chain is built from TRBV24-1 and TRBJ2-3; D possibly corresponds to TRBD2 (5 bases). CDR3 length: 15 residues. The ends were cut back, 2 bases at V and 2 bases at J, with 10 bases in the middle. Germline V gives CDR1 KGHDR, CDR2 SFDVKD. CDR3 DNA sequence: TGTGCCACCAGTGATTCGGGCGGACTCACAGATACGCAGTATTTT. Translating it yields CATSDSGGLTDTQYF.

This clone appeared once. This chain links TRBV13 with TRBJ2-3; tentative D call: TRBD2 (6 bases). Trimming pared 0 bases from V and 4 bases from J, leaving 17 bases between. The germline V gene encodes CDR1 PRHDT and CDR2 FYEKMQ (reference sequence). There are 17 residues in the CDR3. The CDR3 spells CASSLGPRRLVADTQYF. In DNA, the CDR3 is TGTGCCAGCAGCTTAGGTCCCCGCCGACTAGTTGCAGATACGCAGTATTTT.

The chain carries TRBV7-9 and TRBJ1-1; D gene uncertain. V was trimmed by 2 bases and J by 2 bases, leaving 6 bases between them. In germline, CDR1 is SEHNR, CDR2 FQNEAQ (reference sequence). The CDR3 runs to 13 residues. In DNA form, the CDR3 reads TGTGCCAGCAGCTTACTGAGAAACACTGAAGCTTTCTTT. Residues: CASSLLRNTEAFF.

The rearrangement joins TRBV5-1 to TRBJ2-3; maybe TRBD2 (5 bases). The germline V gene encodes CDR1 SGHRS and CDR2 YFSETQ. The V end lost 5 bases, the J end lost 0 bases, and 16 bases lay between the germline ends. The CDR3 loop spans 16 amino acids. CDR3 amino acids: CASRPSAVTSTDTQYF. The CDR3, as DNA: TGCGCCAGCAGACCTTCAGCGGTGACTAGCACAGATACGCAGTATTTT.

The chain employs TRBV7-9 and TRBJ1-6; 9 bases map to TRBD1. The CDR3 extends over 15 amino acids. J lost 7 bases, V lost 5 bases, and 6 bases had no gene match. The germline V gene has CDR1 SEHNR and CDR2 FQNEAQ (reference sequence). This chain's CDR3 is CASSGTDRGNSPLHF. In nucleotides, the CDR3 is TGTGCCAGCAGCGGGACCGACAGGGGGAATTCACCCCTCCACTTT.

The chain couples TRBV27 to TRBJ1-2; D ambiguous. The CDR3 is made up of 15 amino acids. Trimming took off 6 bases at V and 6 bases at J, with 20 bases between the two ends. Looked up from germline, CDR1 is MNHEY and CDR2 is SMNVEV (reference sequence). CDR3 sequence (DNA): TGTGCCAGCAGCGCTCGCTGGGCTACGCTTGATGGCTACACCTTC. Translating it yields CASSARWATLDGYTF.

The chain's CDR3 is CASSFQTGDTYNSPLHF. The CDR3 DNA sequence: TGTGCCAGCAGCTTCCAGACAGGGGACACCTATAATTCACCCCTCCACTTT. The chain carries TRBV14 and TRBJ1-6, with TRBD1 matching over 8 bases. This CDR3 region has 17 residues. V gave up 5 bases and J gave up 2 bases; unmatched junction bases: 8. CDR1 is SGHDN, CDR2 FVKESK, per germline.

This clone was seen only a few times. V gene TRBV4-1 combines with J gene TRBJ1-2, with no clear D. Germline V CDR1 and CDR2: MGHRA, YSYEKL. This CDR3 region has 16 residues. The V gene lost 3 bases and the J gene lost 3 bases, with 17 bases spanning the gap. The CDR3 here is CASSHPRSGGDYGYTF. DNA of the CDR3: TGCGCCAGCAGCCACCCTCGCTCGGGCGGGGACTATGGCTACACCTTC.

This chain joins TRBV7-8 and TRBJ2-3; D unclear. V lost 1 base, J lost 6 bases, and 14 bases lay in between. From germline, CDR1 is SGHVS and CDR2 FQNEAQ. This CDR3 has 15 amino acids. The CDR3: CASSLDGSEADTQYF. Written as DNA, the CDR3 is TGTGCCAGCAGCTTAGATGGGTCAGAGGCGGATACGCAGTATTTT.

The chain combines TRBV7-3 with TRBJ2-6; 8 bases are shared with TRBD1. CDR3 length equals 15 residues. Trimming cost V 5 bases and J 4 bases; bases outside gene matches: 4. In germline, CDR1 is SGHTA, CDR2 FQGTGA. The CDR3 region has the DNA TGTGCCAGCAGCACGGGACAGGCCGGGGCCAACGTCCTGACTTTC. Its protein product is CASSTGQAGANVLTF.

This chain's CDR3 is CASSLSGTNTEAFF. CDR3 bases: TGTGCCAGCAGCTTAAGCGGGACCAACACTGAAGCTTTCTTT. The rearrangement uses TRBV7-9 and TRBJ1-1; D is perhaps TRBD1 (5 bases). The CDR3 has 14 residues. V lost 2 bases, J lost 2 bases, and 9 bases lay in between. CDR1 is SEHNR and CDR2 is FQNEAQ in the germline V gene (reference sequence).